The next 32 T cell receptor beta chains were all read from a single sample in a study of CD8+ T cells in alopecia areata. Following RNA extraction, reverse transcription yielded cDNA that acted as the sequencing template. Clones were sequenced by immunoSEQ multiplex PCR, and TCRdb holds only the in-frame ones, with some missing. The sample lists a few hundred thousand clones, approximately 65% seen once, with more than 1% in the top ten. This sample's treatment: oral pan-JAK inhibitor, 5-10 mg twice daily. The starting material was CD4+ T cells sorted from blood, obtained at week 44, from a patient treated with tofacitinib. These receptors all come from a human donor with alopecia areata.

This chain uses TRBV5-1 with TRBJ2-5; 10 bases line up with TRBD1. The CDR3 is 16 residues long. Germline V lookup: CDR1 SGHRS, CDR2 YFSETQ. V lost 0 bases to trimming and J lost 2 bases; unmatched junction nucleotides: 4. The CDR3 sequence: CASSLAGQGIQETQYF. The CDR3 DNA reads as TGCGCCAGCAGCTTGGCGGGACAGGGGATTCAAGAGACCCAGTACTTC.

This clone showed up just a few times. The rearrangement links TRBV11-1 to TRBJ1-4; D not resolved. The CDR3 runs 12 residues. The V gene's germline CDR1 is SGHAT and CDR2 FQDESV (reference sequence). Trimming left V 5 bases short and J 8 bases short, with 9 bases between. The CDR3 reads CASSRSGEKLFF. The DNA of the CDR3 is TGTGCCAGCAGCCGTAGCGGGGAAAAACTGTTTTTT.

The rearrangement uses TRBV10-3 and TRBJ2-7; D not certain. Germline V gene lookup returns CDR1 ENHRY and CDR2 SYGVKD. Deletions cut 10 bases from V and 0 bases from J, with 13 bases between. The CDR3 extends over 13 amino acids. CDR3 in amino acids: CATLLAGSYEQYF. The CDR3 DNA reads TGTGCCACCCTCTTGGCAGGCTCCTACGAGCAGTACTTC.

DNA for the CDR3: TGTGCCAGCAGCAAAACAGGGGGGCTCGGAAATGAGCAGTTCTTC. It translates to CASSKTGGLGNEQFF. The chain has TRBV9 and TRBJ2-1; 8 bases are a match to TRBD1. V lost 4 bases and J lost 7; bases outside the gene matches: 10. The CDR3 totals 15 residues. CDR1 and CDR2 (germline): SGDLS, YYNGEE.

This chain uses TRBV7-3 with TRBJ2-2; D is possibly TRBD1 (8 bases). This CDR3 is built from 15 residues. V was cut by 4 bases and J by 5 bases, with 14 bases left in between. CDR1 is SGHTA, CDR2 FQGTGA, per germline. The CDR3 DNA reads TGTGCCAGCAGCTCCGGACAGGGAGGGACCGGGGAGCTGTTTTTT. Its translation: CASSSGQGGTGELFF.

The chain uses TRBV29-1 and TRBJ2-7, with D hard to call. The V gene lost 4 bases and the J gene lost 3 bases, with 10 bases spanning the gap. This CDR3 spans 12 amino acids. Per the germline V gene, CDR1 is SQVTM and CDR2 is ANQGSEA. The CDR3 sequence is CSVAIGIYEQYF. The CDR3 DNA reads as TGCAGCGTTGCAATTGGGATCTACGAGCAGTACTTC.

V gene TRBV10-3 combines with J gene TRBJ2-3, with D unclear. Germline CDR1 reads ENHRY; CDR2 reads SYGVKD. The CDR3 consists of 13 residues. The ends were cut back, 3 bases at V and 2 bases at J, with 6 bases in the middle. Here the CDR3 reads CAISDGYTDTQYF. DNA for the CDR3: TGTGCCATCAGTGACGGTTACACAGATACGCAGTATTTT.

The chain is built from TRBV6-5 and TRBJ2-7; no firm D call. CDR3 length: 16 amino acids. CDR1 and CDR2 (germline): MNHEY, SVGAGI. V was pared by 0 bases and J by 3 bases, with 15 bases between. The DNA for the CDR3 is TGTGCCAGCAGTTACTCGTCCGGCAGAATGAGCTACGAGCAGTACTTC. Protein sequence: CASSYSSGRMSYEQYF.

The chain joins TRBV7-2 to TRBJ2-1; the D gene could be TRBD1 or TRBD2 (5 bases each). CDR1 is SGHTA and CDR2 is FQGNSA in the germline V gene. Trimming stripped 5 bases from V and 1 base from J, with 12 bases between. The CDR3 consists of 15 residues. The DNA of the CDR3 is TGTGCCAGCAGCCCAGGGAGAGGTTCCTACAATGAGCAGTTCTTC. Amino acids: CASSPGRGSYNEQFF.

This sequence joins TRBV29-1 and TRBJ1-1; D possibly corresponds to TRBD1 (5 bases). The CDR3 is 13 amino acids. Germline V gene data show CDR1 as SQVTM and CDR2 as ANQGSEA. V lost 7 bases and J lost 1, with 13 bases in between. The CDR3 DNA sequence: TGCAGCGCCCTCCGTCAGGGGAACACTGAAGCTTTCTTT. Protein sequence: CSALRQGNTEAFF.

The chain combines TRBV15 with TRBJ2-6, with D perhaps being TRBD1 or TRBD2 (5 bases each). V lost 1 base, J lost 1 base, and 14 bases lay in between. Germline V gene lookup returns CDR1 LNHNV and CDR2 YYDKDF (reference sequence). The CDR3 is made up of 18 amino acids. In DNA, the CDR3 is TGTGCCACCAGCAGAGTACTAGGGGTTGCTTCTGGGGCCAACGTCCTGACTTTC. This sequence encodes CATSRVLGVASGANVLTF.

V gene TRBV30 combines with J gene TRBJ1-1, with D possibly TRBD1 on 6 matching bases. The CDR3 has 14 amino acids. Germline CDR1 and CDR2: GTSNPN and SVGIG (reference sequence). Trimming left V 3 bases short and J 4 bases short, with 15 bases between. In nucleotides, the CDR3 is TGTGCCTGGAGCCACAGGGATTGGGGCACTGAAGCTTTCTTT. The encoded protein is CAWSHRDWGTEAFF.

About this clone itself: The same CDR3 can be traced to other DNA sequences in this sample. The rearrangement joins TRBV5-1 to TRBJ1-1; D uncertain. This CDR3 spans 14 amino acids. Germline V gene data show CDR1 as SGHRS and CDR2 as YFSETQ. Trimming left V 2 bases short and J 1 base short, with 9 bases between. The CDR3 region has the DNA TGCGCCAGCAGCTTAGGGCAGGCGAACACTGAAGCTTTCTTT. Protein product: CASSLGQANTEAFF.

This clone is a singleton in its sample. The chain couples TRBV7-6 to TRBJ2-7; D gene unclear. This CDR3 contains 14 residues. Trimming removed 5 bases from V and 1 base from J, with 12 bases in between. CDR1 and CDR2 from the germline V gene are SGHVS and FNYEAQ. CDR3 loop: CASSVSAWSYEQYF. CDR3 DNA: TGTGCCAGCAGCGTAAGTGCGTGGTCCTACGAGCAGTACTTC.

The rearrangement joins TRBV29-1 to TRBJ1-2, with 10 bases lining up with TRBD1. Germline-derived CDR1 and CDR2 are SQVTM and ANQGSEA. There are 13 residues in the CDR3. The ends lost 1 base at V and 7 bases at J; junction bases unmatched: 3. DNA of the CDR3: TGCAGCGTTGAAGGACAGGGGGCAAGTGGCTACACCTTC. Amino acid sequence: CSVEGQGASGYTF.

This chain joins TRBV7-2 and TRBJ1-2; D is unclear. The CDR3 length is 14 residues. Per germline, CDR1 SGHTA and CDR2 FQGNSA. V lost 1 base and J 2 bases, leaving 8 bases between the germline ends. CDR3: CASSLEVLNYGYTF. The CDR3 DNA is TGTGCCAGCAGCTTAGAGGTGTTGAACTATGGCTACACCTTC.

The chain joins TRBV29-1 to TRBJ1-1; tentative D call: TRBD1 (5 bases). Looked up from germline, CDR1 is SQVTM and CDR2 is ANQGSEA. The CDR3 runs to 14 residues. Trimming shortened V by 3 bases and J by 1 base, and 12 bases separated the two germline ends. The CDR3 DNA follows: TGCAGCGTTGATGTAGGGGTTGGGAACACTGAAGCTTTCTTT. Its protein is CSVDVGVGNTEAFF.

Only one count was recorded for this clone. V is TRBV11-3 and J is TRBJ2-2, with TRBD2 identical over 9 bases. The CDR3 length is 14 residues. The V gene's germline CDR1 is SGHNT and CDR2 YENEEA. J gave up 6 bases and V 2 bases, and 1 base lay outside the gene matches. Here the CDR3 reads CASSLLAGSGELFF. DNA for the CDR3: TGTGCCAGCAGCTTACTAGCGGGGTCCGGGGAGCTGTTTTTT.

Here the CDR3 DNA reads TGTGCCAGCAGTGATGCGAGCGGCGGGAACACCGGGGAGCTGTTTTTT. As protein: CASSDASGGNTGELFF. This chain connects TRBV2 to TRBJ2-2, with D perhaps TRBD2 (5 bases). Germline V gene data show CDR1 as SNHLY and CDR2 as FYNNEI. This CDR3 has 16 amino acids. V was clipped by 3 bases and J by 1 base, with 12 bases between them.

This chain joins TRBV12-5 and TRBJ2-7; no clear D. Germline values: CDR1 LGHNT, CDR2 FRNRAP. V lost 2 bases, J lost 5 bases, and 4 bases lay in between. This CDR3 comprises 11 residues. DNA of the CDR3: TGTGCTAGTGGTTTGACCGACGAGCAGTACTTC. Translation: CASGLTDEQYF.

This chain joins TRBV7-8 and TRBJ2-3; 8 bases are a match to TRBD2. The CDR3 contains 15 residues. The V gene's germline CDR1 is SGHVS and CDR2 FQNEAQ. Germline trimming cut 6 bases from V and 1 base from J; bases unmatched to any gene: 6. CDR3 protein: CASSSRRGGTDTQYF. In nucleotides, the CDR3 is TGTGCCAGCAGTAGTCGGCGGGGGGGCACAGATACGCAGTATTTT.

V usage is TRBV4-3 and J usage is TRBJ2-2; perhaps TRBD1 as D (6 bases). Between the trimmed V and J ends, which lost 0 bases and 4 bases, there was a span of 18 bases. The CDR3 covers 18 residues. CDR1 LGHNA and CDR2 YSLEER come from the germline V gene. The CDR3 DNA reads TGCGCCAGCAGCCAAGAGATGGGGGCCCGGGGAATCACCGGGGAGCTGTTTTTT. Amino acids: CASSQEMGARGITGELFF.

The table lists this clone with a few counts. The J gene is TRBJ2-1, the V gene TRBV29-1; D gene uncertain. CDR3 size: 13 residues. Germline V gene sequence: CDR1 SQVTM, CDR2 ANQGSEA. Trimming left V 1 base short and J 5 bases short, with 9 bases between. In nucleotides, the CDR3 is TGCAGCGTTGAAGCTCCAAGGAACAATGAGCAGTTCTTC. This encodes CSVEAPRNNEQFF.

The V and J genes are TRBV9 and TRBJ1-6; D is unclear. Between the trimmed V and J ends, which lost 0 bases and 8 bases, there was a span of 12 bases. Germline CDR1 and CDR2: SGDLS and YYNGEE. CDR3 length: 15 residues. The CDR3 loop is CASSVDGREDSPLHF. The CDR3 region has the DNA TGTGCCAGCAGCGTAGATGGCCGAGAGGATTCACCCCTCCACTTT.

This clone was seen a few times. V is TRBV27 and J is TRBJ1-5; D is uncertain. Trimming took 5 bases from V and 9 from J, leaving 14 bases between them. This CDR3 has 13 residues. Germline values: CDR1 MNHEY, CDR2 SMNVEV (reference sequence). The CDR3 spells CASSPYRGSPQHF. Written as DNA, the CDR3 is TGTGCCAGCAGTCCTTATCGAGGGTCGCCCCAGCATTTT.

CDR3 region: CASSKAGSFSGNTIYF. As DNA, the CDR3 is TGCGCCAGCAGCAAGGCCGGATCGTTCTCTGGAAACACCATATATTTT. The chain links TRBV5-1 to TRBJ1-3; D is ambiguous. Between the trimmed V and J ends, which lost 4 bases and 0 bases, there was a span of 14 bases. The CDR3 length is 16 residues. In germline, CDR1 is SGHRS, CDR2 YFSETQ.

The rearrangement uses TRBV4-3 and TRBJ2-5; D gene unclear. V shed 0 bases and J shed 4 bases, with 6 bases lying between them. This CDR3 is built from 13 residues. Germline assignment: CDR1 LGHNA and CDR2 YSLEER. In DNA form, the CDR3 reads TGCGCCAGCAGCCAAGACGTCCGAGAGACCCAGTACTTC. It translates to CASSQDVRETQYF.

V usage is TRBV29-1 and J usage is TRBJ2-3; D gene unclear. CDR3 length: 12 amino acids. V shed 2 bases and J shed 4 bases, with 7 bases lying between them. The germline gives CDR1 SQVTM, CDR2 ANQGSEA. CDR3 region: CSVENGADTQYF. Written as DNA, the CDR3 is TGCAGCGTTGAAAATGGGGCAGATACGCAGTATTTT.

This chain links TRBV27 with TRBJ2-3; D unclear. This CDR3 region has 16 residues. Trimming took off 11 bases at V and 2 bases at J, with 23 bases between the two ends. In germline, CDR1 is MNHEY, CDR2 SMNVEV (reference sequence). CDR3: CAANPGPVENTDTQYF. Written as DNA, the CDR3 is TGTGCCGCCAACCCCGGACCCGTCGAAAACACAGATACGCAGTATTTT.

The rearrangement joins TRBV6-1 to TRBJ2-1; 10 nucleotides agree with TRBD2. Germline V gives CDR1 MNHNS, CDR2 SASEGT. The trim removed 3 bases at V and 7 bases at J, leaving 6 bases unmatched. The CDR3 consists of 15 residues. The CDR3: CASSDSSGGANEQFF. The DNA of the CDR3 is TGTGCCAGCAGTGACTCGAGCGGGGGGGCAAATGAGCAGTTCTTC.

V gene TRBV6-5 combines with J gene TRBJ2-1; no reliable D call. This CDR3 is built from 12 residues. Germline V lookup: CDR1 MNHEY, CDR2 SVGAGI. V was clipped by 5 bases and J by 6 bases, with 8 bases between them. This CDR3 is CASSKGFNEQFF. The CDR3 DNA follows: TGTGCCAGCAGTAAGGGTTTCAATGAGCAGTTCTTC.

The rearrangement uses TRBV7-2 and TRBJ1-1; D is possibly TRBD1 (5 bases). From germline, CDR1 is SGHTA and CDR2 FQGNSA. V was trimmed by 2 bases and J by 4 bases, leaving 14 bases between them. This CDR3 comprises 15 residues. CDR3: CASSLSRDGGTEAFF. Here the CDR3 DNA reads TGTGCCAGCAGCTTATCCAGGGACGGTGGCACTGAAGCTTTCTTT. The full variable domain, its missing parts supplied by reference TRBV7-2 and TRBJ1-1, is GAGVSQSPSNKVTEKGKDVELRCDPISGHTALYWYRQSLGQGLEFLIYFQGNSAPDKSGLPSDRFSAERTGGSVSTLTIQRTQQEDSAVYLCASSLSRDGGTEAFFGQGTRLTVV.